The 21 T cell receptor beta chains listed next were all sequenced from one sample in a study of T-cell memory formation after mild COVID-19. TCRdb reanalysed the 5' RACE reads using MiXCR and keeps one entry per CDR3 protein. This table has some 300,000 distinct CDR3 sequences, just under 20% appearing once. Sequenced sample: PBMCs or a T cell subset sorted from them (not recorded which). These receptor sequences come from a man between 18 and 29 years old who had mild COVID-19 (a few samples of this study predate the infection). Cell type and time point are not known.

This clonotype was seen a handful of times. V gene TRBV12-3 or TRBV12-4 combines with J gene TRBJ1-2; 8 nucleotides match TRBD1. This CDR3 has 15 residues. Trimming at V came to 6 bases and at J to 2 bases, leaving 8 bases not matched to a gene. As DNA, the CDR3 is TGTGCCAGCAGGCCTGGGACAGGAACCAACTATGGCTACACCTTC. Amino acid sequence: CASRPGTGTNYGYTF.

J is TRBJ1-2 and V is TRBV10-2; 11 nucleotides align to TRBD1. From germline, CDR1 is WSHSY and CDR2 SAAADI. CDR3 length: 13 residues. After removal of 4 bases from V and 8 bases from J, the junction contained 3 bases not matched to a gene. The CDR3 coding sequence is TGCGCCAGCAGTGTGGGGACAGGGGGAGGCTACACCTTC. Amino acids: CASSVGTGGGYTF.

This clonotype has more than one count but fewer than ten. This sequence joins TRBV3-1 and TRBJ2-5, with D perhaps TRBD1 (5 bases). This CDR3 comprises 13 residues. CDR1 and CDR2 from the germline V gene are LGHDT and YNNKEL (reference sequence). V was cut by 6 bases and J by 2 bases, with 10 bases left in between. In nucleotides, the CDR3 is TGTGCCAGCAGAGGGGCAGGGCAAGAGACCCAGTACTTC. This gives the protein CASRGAGQETQYF.

J is TRBJ1-1 and V is TRBV3-1; possibly TRBD1 for D (6 bases). V dropped 7 bases and J dropped 0 bases, with 12 bases sitting between them. Germline V CDR1 and CDR2: LGHDT, YNNKEL (reference sequence). The CDR3 totals 14 residues. CDR3 loop: CASKDGTMNTEAFF. The CDR3 DNA reads TGTGCCAGCAAGGATGGGACAATGAACACTGAAGCTTTCTTT.

This clonotype appeared a few times. The V gene is TRBV18, the J gene TRBJ1-1; 7 nucleotides align to TRBD1. There are 15 residues in the CDR3. Trimming took 6 bases from V and 7 from J; bases not matched to a gene: 14. The germline gives CDR1 KGHSH, CDR2 LQKENI. CDR3 region: CASSDQGVELGEAFF. CDR3 nucleotides: TGTGCCAGCTCGGACCAGGGGGTTGAGTTGGGTGAAGCTTTCTTT.

A few counts support this clonotype. The rearrangement joins TRBV9 to TRBJ1-3; 8 bases align to TRBD1. Germline assignment: CDR1 SGDLS and CDR2 YYNGEE. The CDR3 is made up of 16 amino acids. Trimming cost V 0 bases and J 4 bases; bases outside gene matches: 6. The CDR3 sequence is CASSVASTGGGNTIYF. Here the CDR3 DNA reads TGTGCCAGCAGCGTAGCCTCCACAGGGGGAGGAAACACCATATATTTT.

The chain has TRBV3-1 and TRBJ1-1; the match to TRBD1 covers 8 bases. The CDR3 consists of 15 residues. Germline trimming cut 6 bases from V and 2 bases from J; bases unmatched to any gene: 8. CDR1 and CDR2 from the germline V gene are LGHDT and YNNKEL (reference sequence). In nucleotides, the CDR3 is TGTGCCAGCAGGACCCTTGGACAGGGAAACACTGAAGCTTTCTTT. This encodes CASRTLGQGNTEAFF.

The V call is TRBV7-2, the J call TRBJ2-5, with D perhaps given as TRBD1 or TRBD2 (5 bases each). This CDR3 is built from 14 residues. Trimming left V 5 bases short and J 5 bases short, with 15 bases between. Germline lookup yields CDR1 SGHTA and CDR2 FQGNSA. The CDR3 is CASSPMGVSETQYF. The DNA of the CDR3 is TGTGCCAGCAGCCCGATGGGGGTCTCGGAGACCCAGTACTTC.

The J gene is TRBJ1-1, the V gene TRBV25-1, with a tentative D call TRBD1 (6 bases). CDR1 and CDR2 from the germline V gene are MGHDK and SYGVNS. The CDR3 extends over 19 amino acids. V was cut by 3 bases and J by 4 bases, with 27 bases left in between. DNA for the CDR3: TGTGCCAGCAGTGACCGACCCACCCCAACCTCGGGACATGGCACTGAAGCTTTCTTT. Translating it yields CASSDRPTPTSGHGTEAFF.

This chain links TRBV20-1 with TRBJ2-7; 7 nucleotides agree with TRBD1. Germline CDR1 DFQATT, CDR2 SNEGSKA (reference sequence). The CDR3 runs to 13 residues. V shed 5 bases and J 2 bases; nucleotides not matched to a gene: 6. CDR3 bases: TGCAGTGCTTTAGACAGGGACCCCTACGAGCAGTACTTC. Translating it yields CSALDRDPYEQYF.

The chain carries TRBV6-6 and TRBJ2-1; 7 bases map to TRBD1. This CDR3 spans 14 amino acids. V dropped 7 bases and J dropped 6; count of bases not matched to a gene: 9. Per germline, CDR1 MNHNY and CDR2 SVGAGI (reference sequence). This chain's CDR3 is CASNQQGNINEQFF. CDR3 DNA sequence: TGTGCCAGCAACCAACAGGGGAACATCAATGAGCAGTTCTTC.

The chain has TRBV9 and TRBJ1-6; 9 bases match TRBD1. The trim removed 9 bases at V and 7 bases at J, leaving 5 bases unmatched. CDR1 and CDR2 from the germline V gene are SGDLS and YYNGEE. This CDR3 is built from 13 residues. The CDR3: CATSGTGNSPLHF. The CDR3 nucleotides are TGTGCCACCTCCGGGACAGGGAATTCACCCCTCCACTTT.

The rearrangement joins TRBV30 to TRBJ2-7, with a weak D call TRBD1 (5 bases). The CDR3 totals 13 residues. Germline assignment: CDR1 GTSNPN and CDR2 SVGIG (reference sequence). The V gene lost 6 bases and the J gene lost 6 bases, with 18 bases spanning the gap. The CDR3 loop reads CACKGAGLSEQYF. CDR3 nucleotides: TGTGCCTGCAAAGGAGCAGGGTTAAGCGAGCAGTACTTC.

This clonotype was seen a handful of times. The J gene is TRBJ1-1, the V gene TRBV7-2, with 9 bases aligning to TRBD1. The CDR3 is made up of 16 amino acids. V lost 3 bases to trimming and J lost 0 bases; unmatched junction nucleotides: 5. CDR1 is SGHTA and CDR2 is FQGNSA in the germline V gene. Here the CDR3 reads CASSFRDRALNTEAFF. The CDR3 nucleotides are TGTGCCAGCAGCTTCCGGGACAGGGCATTGAACACTGAAGCTTTCTTT.

The chain recombines TRBV10-3 with TRBJ2-7, with D hard to call. Between the trimmed V and J ends, which lost 8 bases and 0 bases, there was a span of 17 bases. CDR3 length: 15 amino acids. Per the germline V gene, CDR1 is ENHRY and CDR2 is SYGVKD. CDR3 protein: CAISDGNKNSYEQYV. The DNA for the CDR3 is TGTGCCATCTCGGACGGAAACAAAAACTCCTACGAGCAGTACGTC.

This clonotype was observed at least ten times. V usage is TRBV6-2 or TRBV6-3 and J usage is TRBJ2-2; D gene uncertain. Per germline, CDR1 MNHEY and CDR2 SVGEGT. V was clipped by 6 bases and J by 0 bases, with 17 bases between them. This CDR3 contains 17 residues. CDR3 sequence: CASSPLDVLANTGELFF. The CDR3 coding sequence is TGTGCCAGCAGCCCCCTTGACGTGCTCGCGAACACCGGGGAGCTGTTTTTT.

This clonotype was found a few times. The genes are TRBV7-9 and TRBJ1-1; D remains ambiguous. Between the trimmed V and J ends, which lost 2 bases and 5 bases, there was a span of 9 bases. From germline, CDR1 is SEHNR and CDR2 FQNEAQ (reference sequence). CDR3 length: 13 residues. The CDR3 DNA reads TGTGCCAGCAGCTTATTCGGGGAGACTGAAGCTTTCTTT. Translation gives CASSLFGETEAFF. Based on the CDR3 plus reference TRBV7-9 and TRBJ1-1, the full variable domain is DTGVSQNPRHKITKRGQNVTFRCDPISEHNRLYWYRQTLGQGPEFLTYFQNEAQLEKSRLLSDRFSAERPKGSFSTLEIQRTEQGDSAMYLCASSLFGETEAFFGQGTRLTVV.

This clonotype was counted only a few times. This chain joins TRBV20-1 and TRBJ1-1; the D gene is possibly TRBD1 (6 bases). With 5 bases removed from V and 1 base from J, the gap between germline ends came to 11 bases. The CDR3 spans 13 residues. CDR1 DFQATT and CDR2 SNEGSKA come from the germline V gene (reference sequence). CDR3 nucleotides: TGCAGTGCTTCCCGGACAGAGAACACTGAAGCTTTCTTT. It encodes CSASRTENTEAFF.

The gene calls are TRBV28 and TRBJ2-5; possibly TRBD1 for D (5 bases). Trimming shortened V by 4 bases and J by 3 bases, and 15 bases separated the two germline ends. The germline CDR1 and CDR2 sequences are MDHEN and SYDVKM. This CDR3 spans 15 amino acids. The CDR3 DNA reads as TGTGCCAGCAGTTCCTCGAAGGGGCCTAAAGAGACCCAGTACTTC. This gives the protein CASSSSKGPKETQYF.

This CDR3 is CSVGDWETQYF. The CDR3, as DNA: TGCAGCGTGGGGGATTGGGAGACCCAGTACTTC. The chain combines TRBV29-1 with TRBJ2-5; D tentatively fits TRBD1 or TRBD2 (5 bases each). This CDR3 comprises 11 residues. Germline V gives CDR1 SQVTM, CDR2 ANQGSEA. V was cut by 6 bases and J by 5 bases, with 10 bases left in between.

This clonotype has a handful of counts. This chain uses TRBV20-1 with TRBJ1-1; no reliable D call. The germline V and J ends were trimmed by 1 base and 1 base, with 13 bases remaining between them. Germline V gene data show CDR1 as DFQATT and CDR2 as SNEGSKA (reference sequence). This CDR3 is built from 15 residues. This CDR3 is CSARVSGRRNTEAFF. CDR3 coding DNA: TGCAGTGCTAGAGTCTCCGGACGGAGGAACACTGAAGCTTTCTTT.